This is a list of T cell receptor beta chains from one sample in a study of blood T cell repertoires in COVID-19. Assay: immunoSEQ multiplex PCR; the TCRdb copy retains only in-frame clones and omits some. Found here are about 170,000 clones, 87% of them singletons; the top ten hold over 7%. Sequencing input: PBMCs or T cells enriched from blood (not recorded which). These TCRs come from a woman between 45 and 60 years old who had recovered from COVID-19. Each CDR3 is given with its conserved first and last residue. A D gene is named only where the DNA matches it firmly. The size of a clone is reported for some rows only, either as once, few or many, or as a class for expanded clones.

J gene	V gene	clone size	D gene	CDR3 DNA	CDR3 protein
TRBJ1-3	TRBV4-2	NA	NA	TGTGCCAGCAGCCAAGATCGCGCCTTCGCTGGAAACACCATATATTTT	CASSQDRAFAGNTIYF
TRBJ2-1	TRBV11-2	NA	NA	TGTGCCAGCAGCCTAAGGGGTGTAGGTTATGAGCAGTTCTTC	CASSLRGVGYEQFF
TRBJ1-5	TRBV6-5	NA	NA	TGTGCCAGCAGTCAGGAGGTGGGAAATCAGCCCCAGCATTTT	CASSQEVGNQPQHF
TRBJ1-2	TRBV4-1	NA	NA	TGCGCCAGCAGCCAAGATGGCGACAGTTATGGCTACACCTTC	CASSQDGDSYGYTF
TRBJ2-2	TRBV30	few	NA	TGTGCCTGGGGCGGTCCCCGGGAGCTGTTTTTT	CAWGGPRELFF
TRBJ1-1	TRBV18	NA	TRBD1	TGTGCCAGCTCACCCGGACAGGGGATTGGGAACACTGAAGCTTTCTTT	CASSPGQGIGNTEAFF
TRBJ2-7	TRBV24-1	NA	NA	TGTGCCACCAGTGCGGACAGTTCCTGTTCCCCCTACGAGCAGTACTTC	CATSADSSCSPYEQYF
TRBJ1-1	TRBV27	NA	TRBD1	TGTGCCAGCAGCCCTGCAGGGGGGTGGGATGCTTTCTTT	CASSPAGGWDAFF
TRBJ2-3	TRBV27	NA	TRBD2	TGTGCCAGCAGTTCCCTTAGCGGGACGACTTACCAACCAGATACGCAGTATTTT	CASSSLSGTTYQPDTQYF
TRBJ2-5	TRBV5-6	few	TRBD2	TGTGCCAGCAGCTATAATAGCGGGAGGGCCGGTTTTGTGACCCAGTACTTC	CASSYNSGRAGFVTQYF
TRBJ2-1	TRBV5-6	NA	TRBD2	TGTGCCAGCAGCGATACTAGCGGCTCCTACAATGAGCAGTTCTTC	CASSDTSGSYNEQFF
TRBJ2-5	TRBV7-2	NA	TRBD1	TGTGCCAGCAGCCTGGGACAGTTAGAGACCCAGTACTTC	CASSLGQLETQYF
TRBJ2-1	TRBV5-1	NA	NA	TGCGCCAGCAGCTTGGAGCATAGCTCCTACAATGAGCAGTTCTTC	CASSLEHSSYNEQFF
TRBJ1-2	TRBV5-6	NA	NA	TGTGCCAGCAGCCCCCCGGGGAACGACGTCTACCACACCTTC	CASSPPGNDVYHTF
TRBJ2-1	TRBV27	NA	TRBD2	TGTGCCAGCAGTTTATCCCCCCCAGCGGGATACAATGAGCAGTTCTTC	CASSLSPPAGYNEQFF
TRBJ2-3	TRBV20-1	NA	TRBD2	TGCAGTGCTAGTACGGGAGGGGAGGGTACGCAGTATTTT	CSASTGGEGTQYF
TRBJ1-1	TRBV7-9	NA	TRBD1	TGTGCCAGCAGTCCCGTAGAGTATTCAGGGGGTCGTGGAGCTTTCTTT	CASSPVEYSGGRGAFF
TRBJ2-7	TRBV6-1	NA	NA	TGTGCCAGCAGTGATCCCGCGGGACGAGGGTTTGGAGAGTACGAGCAGTACTTC	CASSDPAGRGFGEYEQYF
TRBJ2-2	TRBV5-6	NA	NA	TGTGCCAGCACCATCAATACAAACACCGGGGAGCTGTTTTTT	CASTINTNTGELFF
TRBJ1-5	TRBV19	NA	NA	TGTGCCAGTAGTATAAGTCGGGGGGTTCAGCCCCAGCATTTT	CASSISRGVQPQHF
TRBJ1-6	TRBV5-6	once	NA	TGTGCCAGCACCCTAAATCGAGGTTATAATTCACCCCTCCACTTT	CASTLNRGYNSPLHF
TRBJ1-1	TRBV4-1	NA	NA	TGCGCCAGCAGCCAAGATCAGGGGAACACTGAAGCTTTCTTT	CASSQDQGNTEAFF
TRBJ2-2	TRBV11-3	NA	NA	TGTGCCAGCAGCTTAGATAGTTATGCGGGGACCGGGGAGCTGTTTTTT	CASSLDSYAGTGELFF
TRBJ2-1	TRBV19	NA	TRBD1	TGTGCCAGTAGGGGACAGGTAGTTTACAATGAGCAGTTCTTC	CASRGQVVYNEQFF
TRBJ1-2	TRBV27	NA	TRBD1	TGTGCCAGCAGTTTCCTAACCAGGGGGCGCGGAGGCTACACCTTC	CASSFLTRGRGGYTF
TRBJ1-6	TRBV21-1	NA	NA	TGTGCCAGCAGCAAAGCCCCGGGACAGCACTATAATTCACCCCTCCACTTT	CASSKAPGQHYNSPLHF
TRBJ2-7	TRBV7-2	NA	TRBD1	TGTGCCAGCAGCTCCGGACAGGGGGGCACCTACGAGCAGTACTTC	CASSSGQGGTYEQYF